The subject of this entry is one T cell receptor beta chain. Sequencing was performed with immunoSEQ multiplex PCR; in TCRdb, only in-frame clones are kept and a portion is missing. The profile shows approximately 55,000 clones, around 87% of them singletons. With 5 bases clipped from V and 6 bases from J, the junction kept 7 bases outside the gene matches. The germline CDR1 and CDR2 sequences are SEHNR and FQNEAQ (reference sequence). CDR3 length: 13 amino acids. This sample is part of a study of blood T cell repertoires in COVID-19. Study-level information: T cells, B-cell-depleted T cells, or PBMCs supplied cDNA or gDNA.

The clonotype was recovered from a man aged 45-65 years with active COVID-19. The chain is built from TRBV7-9 and TRBJ2-7; 7 bases fit TRBD2. The specimen was peripheral blood. The CDR3 protein is CASSLQGGSEQYF. The CDR3, as DNA: TGTGCCAGCAGCCTGCAGGGAGGGAGCGAGCAGTACTTC. Supplemented by reference TRBV7-9 and TRBJ2-7, the full variable domain reads DTGVSQNPRHKITKRGQNVTFRCDPISEHNRLYWYRQTLGQGPEFLTYFQNEAQLEKSRLLSDRFSAERPKGSFSTLEIQRTEQGDSAMYLCASSLQGGSEQYFGPGTRLTVT.